This T cell receptor (beta chain) was found in a study of T-cell reconstitution after alpha-beta-depleted transplantation in children. This clonotype came up many times. One junction end does not reproduce the germline sequence, and a read error may be involved. CDR3 size: 12 residues. Germline loops: CDR1 DFQATT, CDR2 SNEGSKA (reference sequence). A library of TCRbeta sequences, prepared with unique molecular identifiers, was generated. One entry per CDR3 protein results from TCRdb running MiXCR on the PCR reads. Here the sample spans 600,000 to 700,000 distinct CDR3 sequences, around a sixth being singletons.

The sequences come from PBMCs from the stem cell graft donor, collected from the stem cell graft. This chain joins TRBV20-1 and TRBJ1-1; TRBD1 might be the D (5 bases). This sequence originates from a human donor who donated a stem cell graft to a child with acute myeloid leukemia. The CDR3 DNA follows: TGCAGCGCTAAAAGGGGAGACACTGAAGCTTTCTTT. Amino acid sequence: CSAKRGDTEAFF.